Below, 9 T cell receptor beta chains from the same sample are listed, as sequenced in a study of cytomegalovirus exposure and HLA in healthy donors. PCR amplification relied on 60 Vbeta primers (plus 13 Jbeta primers). Sequencing used immunoSEQ multiplex PCR; TCRdb keeps in-frame clones, though not all of them. The sample holds 160,000 or so clones, around four fifths seen once. The sample taken for sequencing was PBMCs. Receptors were obtained from a man aged 18 to 30 in good health and CMV-seronegative.

Here the CDR3 DNA reads TGTGCCAGCAGCCCCAGCCGGGACACCCAAGAGACCCAGTACTTC. Protein product: CASSPSRDTQETQYF. The chain uses TRBV6-5 and TRBJ2-5; D may be TRBD1 (6 bases). This CDR3 spans 15 amino acids. V was pared by 6 bases and J by 1 base, with 15 bases between. From germline, CDR1 is MNHEY and CDR2 SVGAGI.

This clone has a single count. This sequence joins TRBV18 and TRBJ1-2; 10 bases align to TRBD1. The germline CDR1 and CDR2 sequences are KGHSH and LQKENI. V trimming: 3 bases; J trimming: 8 bases; junction bases outside the gene matches: 12. The length of the CDR3 is 16 residues. CDR3 coding DNA: TGTGCCAGCTCACCGAGCCGGGACAGGGGTTTTGGGGGCTACACCTTC. It is translated as CASSPSRDRGFGGYTF.

V and J are TRBV11-3 and TRBJ2-1; TRBD2 is a possible D gene (5 bases). Looked up from germline, CDR1 is SGHNT and CDR2 is YENEEA. Trimming stripped 4 bases from V and 7 bases from J, with 14 bases between. The CDR3 is 14 amino acids. The CDR3 sequence is CASSSQRAVNEQFF. CDR3 DNA: TGTGCCAGCAGCTCCCAGAGGGCTGTGAATGAGCAGTTCTTC.

This chain connects TRBV5-1 to TRBJ1-1; 7 nucleotides line up with TRBD1. The germline CDR1 and CDR2 sequences are SGHRS and YFSETQ. With 5 bases clipped from V and 3 bases from J, the junction kept 10 bases outside the gene matches. The CDR3 sequence is 15 residues long. The CDR3 coding sequence is TGCGCCAGCAGACCATTGGGACAGCTATACACTGAAGCTTTCTTT. Protein sequence: CASRPLGQLYTEAFF.

The chain carries TRBV27 and TRBJ2-7; D not resolved. V lost 0 bases and J lost 0, with 6 bases in between. Germline values: CDR1 MNHEY, CDR2 SMNVEV (reference sequence). This CDR3 is 14 amino acids long. In DNA, the CDR3 is TGTGCCAGCAGTTTATCGGCAGACTCCTACGAGCAGTACTTC. Protein product: CASSLSADSYEQYF.

The chain links TRBV28 to TRBJ2-3, with a tentative D call TRBD1 (5 bases). From germline, CDR1 is MDHEN and CDR2 SYDVKM. V dropped 5 bases and J dropped 4 bases, with 16 bases sitting between them. The CDR3 spans 15 residues. The CDR3 is CASSTPRQQADTQYF. The DNA for the CDR3 is TGTGCCAGCAGTACTCCCCGACAGCAGGCAGATACGCAGTATTTT.

This clone has more than one count but fewer than ten. The V call is TRBV4-3, the J call TRBJ1-1; no definite D call. V lost 2 bases to trimming and J lost 8 bases, with 12 bases between them. This CDR3 has 13 amino acids. Germline-derived CDR1 and CDR2 are LGHNA and YSLEER. The CDR3, as DNA: TGCGCCAGCAGCCAAACGGTTTCCGTAGAAGCTTTCTTT. It codes for CASSQTVSVEAFF.

The chain has TRBV5-8 and TRBJ2-1; no clear D gene. In germline, CDR1 is SGHTS, CDR2 YDEGEE. Trimming shortened V by 2 bases and J by 8 bases, and 23 bases separated the two germline ends. The CDR3 consists of 17 residues. CDR3 region: CASSFLPLEAERYEQFF. The CDR3 bases are TGTGCCAGCAGCTTTTTACCCCTTGAAGCCGAGAGGTATGAGCAGTTCTTC.

The V call is TRBV9, the J call TRBJ2-1, with D possibly TRBD1 on 5 matching bases. Trimming removed 0 bases from V and 5 bases from J, with 12 bases in between. Per the germline V gene, CDR1 is SGDLS and CDR2 is YYNGEE. The CDR3 runs 15 residues. The CDR3 loop reads CASSVEGDWDNEQFF. CDR3 DNA: TGTGCCAGCAGCGTAGAAGGGGATTGGGACAATGAGCAGTTCTTC. The full variable domain, its missing parts supplied by reference TRBV9 and TRBJ2-1, is DSGVTQTPKHLITATGQRVTLRCSPRSGDLSVYWYQQSLDQGLQFLIQYYNGEERAKGNILERFSAQQFPDLHSELNLSSLELGDSALYFCASSVEGDWDNEQFFGPGTRLTVL.